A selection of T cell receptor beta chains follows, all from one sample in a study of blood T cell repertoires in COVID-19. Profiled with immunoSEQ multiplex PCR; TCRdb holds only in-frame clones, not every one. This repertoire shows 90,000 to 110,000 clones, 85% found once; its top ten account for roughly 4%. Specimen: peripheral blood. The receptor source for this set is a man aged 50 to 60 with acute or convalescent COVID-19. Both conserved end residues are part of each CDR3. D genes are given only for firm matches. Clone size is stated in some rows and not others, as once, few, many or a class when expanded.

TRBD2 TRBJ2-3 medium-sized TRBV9 CASSDLAEPADTQYF TGTGCCAGCAGCGACCTAGCGGAGCCGGCAGATACGCAGTATTTT
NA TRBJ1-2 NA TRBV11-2 CAIHRGGRDYGYTF TGTGCCATTCATAGAGGTGGTCGGGACTATGGCTACACCTTC
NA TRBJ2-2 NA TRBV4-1 CASRVGQGLNTGELFF TGCGCCAGCCGAGTGGGTCAGGGGTTGAACACCGGGGAGCTGTTTTTT
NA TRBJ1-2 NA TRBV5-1 CASSFGRSLVDSLEVGYGYTF TGCGCCAGCAGCTTTGGCCGCAGCTTGGTGGATTCGCTGGAGGTTGGCTATGGCTACACCTTC
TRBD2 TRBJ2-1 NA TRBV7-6 CASSLAGAGGYNEQFF TGTGCCAGCAGCTTGGCCGGGGCGGGGGGATACAATGAGCAGTTCTTC
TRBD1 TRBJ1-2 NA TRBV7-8 CASSSSGTGVYGYTF TGTGCCAGCAGCTCATCCGGGACAGGGGTTTATGGCTACACCTTC
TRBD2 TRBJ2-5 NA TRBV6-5 CASSYHAGGAQETQYF TGTGCCAGCAGTTACCACGCCGGGGGGGCTCAAGAGACCCAGTACTTC
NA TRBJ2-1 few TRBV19 CASSIQGLDYNEQFF TGTGCCAGTAGCATACAGGGTTTGGACTACAATGAGCAGTTCTTC
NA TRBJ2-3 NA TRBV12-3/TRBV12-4 CASSFGKADTQYF TGTGCCAGCTCCTTCGGGAAGGCAGATACGCAGTATTTT
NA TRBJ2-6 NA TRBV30 CAWSVRGWANVLTF TGTGCCTGGAGTGTACGTGGCTGGGCCAACGTCCTGACTTTC
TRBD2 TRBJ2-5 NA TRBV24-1 CATSGSSGIGAETQYF TGTGCCACCAGTGGATCTAGCGGGATAGGGGCAGAGACCCAGTACTTC
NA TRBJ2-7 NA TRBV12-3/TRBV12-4 CASRGTPTYEQYF TGTGCCAGCAGGGGGACACCTACCTACGAGCAGTACTTC
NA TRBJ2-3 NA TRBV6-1 CASSALTRPSTDTQYF TGTGCCAGCAGTGCGCTGACTAGACCTAGCACAGATACGCAGTATTTT
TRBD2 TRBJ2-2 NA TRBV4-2 CASSQGTVAGMNTGELFF TGTGCCAGCAGCCAAGGGACCGTAGCGGGGATGAACACCGGGGAGCTGTTTTTT
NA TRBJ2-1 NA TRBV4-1 CASSLSFGGGNEQFF TGCGCCAGCAGCCTCAGCTTTGGGGGAGGTAATGAGCAGTTCTTC
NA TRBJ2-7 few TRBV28 CASSSGYAGPADEQYF TGTGCCAGCAGTTCAGGATACGCGGGGCCCGCCGACGAGCAGTACTTC
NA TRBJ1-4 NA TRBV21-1 CASSFRDRGSATNEKLFF TGTGCCAGCAGCTTCCGGGACAGGGGGTCCGCAACTAATGAAAAACTGTTTTTT
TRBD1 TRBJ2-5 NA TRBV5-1 CASSFTGGETQYF TGCGCCAGCAGTTTTACAGGGGGAGAGACCCAGTACTTC